Listed below are T cell receptor beta chains from one sample, sequenced in a study of Ad26.COV2.S vaccination and SARS-CoV-2 variants. The assay was immunoSEQ multiplex PCR, and TCRdb's table has in-frame clones only and misses some. The sample has a few hundred thousand clones; around 89% are singletons. Sequencing was performed on peripheral blood, taken in a trial of Ad26.COV2.S vaccine versus placebo. These receptors were obtained from a person between 18 and 65 years old who received the Ad26.COV2.S COVID-19 vaccine or a placebo. Both conserved end residues are part of each CDR3. A D gene is named only where the DNA matches it firmly. Expanded clones get a size class; other rows say once, few or many, or leave the size out.

J gene | V gene | clone size | D gene | CDR3 DNA | CDR3 protein
TRBJ2-7 | TRBV9 | . | TRBD1 | TGTGCCAGCAAGAGGGACAGGGACTACGAGCAGTACTTC | CASKRDRDYEQYF
TRBJ2-7 | TRBV28 | . | . | TGTGCCAGCTCTCGGGAGTCACCCTACGAGCAGTACTTC | CASSRESPYEQYF
TRBJ1-2 | TRBV28 | . | . | TGTGCCAGCAGTTTTAGTGGGGCGAGGGGCTACACCTTC | CASSFSGARGYTF
TRBJ2-2 | TRBV5-1 | . | TRBD1 | TGCGCCAGTACACAGGGGTTGAACACCGGGGAGCTGTTTTTT | CASTQGLNTGELFF
TRBJ2-1 | TRBV5-1 | . | TRBD2 | TGCGCCAGCAGCCGGTCGGCGGGAGGGGAGCAGTTCTTC | CASSRSAGGEQFF
TRBJ1-3 | TRBV30 | . | TRBD1 | TGTGCCTTCAGGGACAGGGTCTCTGGAAACACCATATATTTT | CAFRDRVSGNTIYF
TRBJ2-1 | TRBV29-1 | once | . | TGCAGCGTTCACCAGCTTAATGAGCAGTTCTTC | CSVHQLNEQFF
TRBJ1-2 | TRBV3-1/TRBV3-2 | . | . | TGTGCCAGCAGCCAAGATCCAGGGTATGGCTACACCTTC | CASSQDPGYGYTF
TRBJ2-7 | TRBV5-6 | . | . | TGTGCCAGCAGCTTATCCCCCACATCCGAGCAGTACTTC | CASSLSPTSEQYF
TRBJ2-7 | TRBV4-1 | . | TRBD1 | TGCGCCAGCAGCCGCCGGACAGGGCCAACCTACGAGCAGTACTTC | CASSRRTGPTYEQYF
TRBJ2-1 | TRBV18 | . | TRBD2 | TGTGCCAGCTCACCAGGGACTAGCGGCTACAATGAGCAGTTCTTC | CASSPGTSGYNEQFF